A selection of T cell receptor beta chains follows, all from one sample in a study of T-cell memory formation after mild COVID-19. TCRdb used MiXCR to reprocess the 5' RACE reads, holding one entry per CDR3 protein. The sample contains fewer than 150,000 distinct CDR3 sequences, about a fifth of which appear only once. Sequencing was performed on PBMCs or a T cell subset sorted from them (not recorded which). The receptors derive from a man aged 18 to 29 who had mild COVID-19 (a few samples of this study predate the infection). Cell type and time point are not known. Both conserved end residues are part of each CDR3. D genes are given only for firm matches. Expanded clones are given a class, and other clones once, few, many or no size at all.

J | size | V | D | length | CDR3 | DNA
TRBJ1-1 | few | TRBV5-4 | - | 13 | CASSSSGSAEAFF | TGTGCCAGCAGCTCTTCAGGGAGCGCTGAAGCTTTCTTT
TRBJ1-1 | few | TRBV29-1 | - | 11 | CSVPGEREAFF | TGCAGCGTCCCGGGGGAGAGAGAAGCTTTCTTT
TRBJ1-1 | few | TRBV27 | - | 14 | CASSSEGTNTEAFF | TGTGCCAGCAGTTCGGAGGGAACGAACACTGAAGCTTTCTTT
TRBJ1-5 | many | TRBV4-1 | - | 15 | CASSERHVSNQPQHF | TGCGCCAGCAGCGAGCGACACGTTAGCAATCAGCCCCAGCATTTT
TRBJ2-3 | few | TRBV27 | TRBD1 | 15 | CASSFRTGDPDTQYF | TGTGCCAGCAGTTTCCGGACAGGGGACCCAGATACGCAGTATTTT
TRBJ1-2 | few | TRBV7-9 | TRBD1 | 17 | CASSFAVGTGGGDGYTF | TGTGCCAGCAGCTTCGCCGTCGGGACAGGGGGCGGTGATGGCTACACCTTC
TRBJ2-3 | once | TRBV4-1 | - | 17 | CASSLRTGTTITDTQYF | TGCGCCAGCAGCCTCCGAACCGGGACCACCATCACAGATACGCAGTATTTT
TRBJ1-2 | few | TRBV29-1 | TRBD1 | 13 | CSVGTGADYGYTF | TGCAGCGTGGGTACAGGGGCCGACTATGGCTACACCTTC
TRBJ1-1 | - | TRBV7-9 | - | 14 | CASSLVGKDTEAFF | TGTGCCAGCAGCTTAGTGGGGAAGGACACTGAAGCTTTCTTT
TRBJ2-2 | - | TRBV3-2 | - | 20 | CASSARTSGGAEGKTGELFF | TGTGCCAGCAGCGCCCGGACTAGCGGGGGGGCCGAAGGGAAAACCGGGGAGCTGTTTTTT
TRBJ2-7 | - | TRBV5-1 | TRBD2 | 16 | CASGPVGTSGDYEQYF | TGCGCCAGCGGCCCGGTGGGGACTAGCGGGGACTACGAGCAGTACTTC
TRBJ2-7 | few | TRBV5-1 | - | 14 | CASRPVDMVYEQYF | TGCGCCAGCAGGCCCGTGGACATGGTCTACGAGCAGTACTTC
TRBJ1-5 | - | TRBV6-6 | - | 14 | CASSEGRIYQPQHF | TGTGCCAGCAGCGAAGGGCGGATCTATCAGCCCCAGCATTTT
TRBJ1-5 | many | TRBV7-9 | - | 12 | CASSLGDQPQHF | TGTGCCAGCAGCTTAGGCGATCAGCCCCAGCATTTT
TRBJ2-1 | few | TRBV6-5 | TRBD2 | 14 | CASSTSDSYNEQFF | TGTGCCAGCAGTACTAGCGACTCCTACAATGAGCAGTTCTTC
TRBJ2-4 | few | TRBV7-9 | - | 13 | CASSLVVTNIQYF | TGTGCCAGCAGCTTAGTAGTGACAAACATTCAGTACTTC
TRBJ1-2 | - | TRBV12-3/TRBV12-4 | - | 13 | CASSLVGGSGYTF | TGTGCCAGCAGTTTGGTCGGGGGCTCTGGCTACACCTTC
TRBJ1-2 | few | TRBV4-3 | - | 14 | CASSQGTENYGYTF | TGCGCCAGCAGCCAAGGGACGGAGAACTATGGCTACACCTTC
TRBJ1-1 | - | TRBV6-5 | TRBD1 | 14 | CASSPQGGSTEAFF | TGTGCCAGCAGTCCGCAGGGGGGCTCCACTGAAGCTTTCTTT
TRBJ2-5 | few | TRBV12-3/TRBV12-4 | - | 14 | CASSFFVAIETQYF | TGTGCCAGCAGTTTTTTTGTGGCTATCGAGACCCAGTACTTC
TRBJ2-3 | many | TRBV7-2 | TRBD2 | 15 | CASSRGTSGTDTQYF | TGTGCCAGCAGCCGAGGGACTAGCGGCACAGATACGCAGTATTTT
TRBJ2-3 | - | TRBV9 | - | 15 | CASSPDGGQTDTQYF | TGTGCCAGCAGCCCTGACGGGGGGCAGACAGATACGCAGTATTTT
TRBJ2-7 | few | TRBV19 | - | 12 | CASSTGHYEQYF | TGTGCCAGTAGTACCGGACACTACGAGCAGTACTTC
TRBJ2-7 | few | TRBV9 | TRBD1 | 15 | CASSVGQGISYEQYF | TGTGCCAGCAGCGTAGGACAGGGTATATCCTACGAGCAGTACTTC
TRBJ2-1 | - | TRBV7-3 | - | 13 | CASSFGPDNEQFF | TGTGCCAGCAGCTTCGGACCGGACAATGAGCAGTTCTTC
TRBJ1-2 | few | TRBV28 | TRBD1 | 14 | CASSIGQGGHGYTF | TGTGCCAGCAGCATCGGACAGGGCGGACATGGCTACACCTTC
TRBJ2-6 | few | TRBV7-2 | - | 17 | CASSLQGGGPGANVLTF | TGTGCCAGCAGCTTACAAGGGGGAGGACCTGGGGCCAACGTCCTGACTTTC
TRBJ1-4 | few | TRBV4-1 | - | 13 | CASSPGQNEKLFF | TGCGCCAGCAGCCCGGGCCAGAACGAAAAACTGTTTTTT
TRBJ1-5 | - | TRBV6-2/TRBV6-3 | - | 15 | CASSWGPDSNQPQHF | TGTGCCAGCAGTTGGGGACCGGATAGCAATCAGCCCCAGCATTTT
TRBJ2-5 | - | TRBV4-1 | TRBD2 | 14 | CASSRVAGGETQYF | TGCGCCAGCAGCCGAGTAGCGGGGGGGGAGACCCAGTACTTC
TRBJ2-1 | many | TRBV6-4 | TRBD1 | 15 | CASSEAGQGANEQFF | TGTGCCAGCAGTGAAGCGGGACAGGGGGCTAATGAGCAGTTCTTC
TRBJ1-1 | few | TRBV5-1 | TRBD1 | 15 | CASSSTGAVGTEAFF | TGCGCCAGCAGCTCCACAGGGGCTGTGGGCACTGAAGCTTTCTTT
TRBJ1-1 | - | TRBV10-2 | TRBD1 | 15 | CASSLYRGMNTEAFF | TGCGCCAGCAGTCTGTACAGGGGCATGAACACTGAAGCTTTCTTT
TRBJ2-2 | - | TRBV4-3 | TRBD1 | 18 | CASSQDRDREVDTGELFF | TGCGCCAGCAGCCAAGATCGAGACAGGGAAGTGGACACCGGGGAGCTGTTTTTT
TRBJ2-7 | few | TRBV9 | - | 13 | CASSGGAGGEQYF | TGTGCCAGCAGCGGGGGGGCCGGGGGCGAGCAGTACTTC
TRBJ1-4 | - | TRBV6-6 | - | 14 | CASSSLMGREKLFF | TGTGCCAGCAGCTCCCTCATGGGTAGGGAAAAACTGTTTTTT
TRBJ1-1 | few | TRBV4-2 | - | 15 | CASSPITGGNTEAFF | TGTGCCAGCAGCCCCATCACCGGGGGCAACACTGAAGCTTTCTTT
TRBJ1-1 | - | TRBV12-3/TRBV12-4 | TRBD1 | 15 | CASSLRDRVDDEAFF | TGTGCCAGCAGTCTCCGGGACAGGGTAGACGATGAAGCTTTCTTT
TRBJ2-7 | few | TRBV6-2/TRBV6-3 | - | 14 | CASRDASQTSEQYF | TGTGCCAGCAGAGACGCATCCCAGACGAGCGAGCAGTACTTC
TRBJ2-2 | few | TRBV27 | - | 13 | CASSSTGIGELFF | TGTGCCAGCAGCTCTACGGGGATCGGGGAGCTGTTTTTT
TRBJ2-1 | - | TRBV5-6 | - | 15 | CASSPPSGSYNEQFF | TGTGCCAGCAGTCCCCCGTCCGGCTCCTACAATGAGCAGTTCTTC
TRBJ2-1 | few | TRBV5-1 | - | 13 | CASSLELDNEQFF | TGCGCCAGCAGCTTGGAACTGGACAATGAGCAGTTCTTC
TRBJ2-7 | - | TRBV11-2 | - | 18 | CASSLTISLEGHYYEQYF | TGTGCCAGCAGCTTAACGATTTCGCTCGAGGGACATTACTACGAGCAGTACTTC
TRBJ1-1 | few | TRBV7-6 | - | 15 | CASSRGHNGATEAFF | TGTGCCAGCAGCCGAGGACACAACGGGGCCACTGAAGCTTTCTTT
TRBJ2-5 | - | TRBV18 | TRBD2 | 16 | CASSPSSSGVVETQYF | TGTGCCAGCTCACCTTCGTCTAGCGGGGTGGTAGAGACCCAGTACTTC
TRBJ2-1 | - | TRBV10-2 | - | 13 | CASSQGSHNEQFF | TGCGCCAGCAGCCAGGGTTCGCACAATGAGCAGTTCTTC
TRBJ2-1 | - | TRBV6-2/TRBV6-3 | - | 11 | CASSYPTRSLF | TGTGCCAGCAGTTACCCGACACGAAGTCTCTTC
TRBJ2-1 | few | TRBV3-1 | - | 15 | CASSRRDRGYNEQFF | TGTGCCAGCAGCCGTCGGGACCGAGGCTACAATGAGCAGTTCTTC
TRBJ1-6 | - | TRBV7-9 | - | 15 | CASSKPGSLNSPLHF | TGTGCCAGCAGCAAACCCGGGTCCTTAAATTCACCCCTCCACTTT
TRBJ2-5 | - | TRBV5-1 | TRBD2 | 15 | CASSLGERGDETQYF | TGCGCCAGCAGCTTGGGCGAGCGGGGGGACGAGACCCAGTACTTC
TRBJ1-6 | many | TRBV7-9 | - | 18 | CASSFGLSMSSYNSPLHF | TGTGCCAGCAGCTTTGGACTTTCCATGAGCTCCTATAATTCACCCCTCCACTTT
TRBJ2-5 | few | TRBV7-9 | TRBD2 | 17 | CASSHLARGGLQETQYF | TGTGCCAGCAGCCACCTGGCTCGGGGGGGGCTACAAGAGACCCAGTACTTC
TRBJ2-1 | - | TRBV11-2 | - | 14 | CASSLESSYNEQFF | TGTGCCAGCAGCCTTGAGAGCTCCTACAATGAGCAGTTCTTC